Listed below are T cell receptor beta chains from one sample, sequenced in a study of T cells after yellow fever vaccination. TCRdb fed the 5' RACE reads into MiXCR, producing one record per CDR3 protein. The table shows about 510,000 distinct CDR3 sequences, with 20% to 25% occurring only once. Sequencing used PBMCs, obtained 21 days after the first yellow fever vaccination. These receptors came from a man aged 18-30 years who received the YFV17D yellow fever vaccine. Both conserved end residues are part of each CDR3. The D gene is left open where the match is weak. Rows give clone size only sometimes, using once, few, many, or a class for an expanded clone.

TRBJ2-5,NA,TRBV4-2,TRBD2,TGTGCCAGCAGCCAAGAGGCCAGGGGGACTAGCGGGGGTAGCCAAGAGACCCAGTACTTC,CASSQEARGTSGGSQETQYF
TRBJ2-5,few,TRBV29-1,TRBD2,TGCAGCGTGGCTAGCGGGGGGACCCTCCAAGAGACCCAGTACTTC,CSVASGGTLQETQYF
TRBJ1-1,few,TRBV7-9,NA,TGTGCCAGCAGCTCTACTGTGGGCCCTGGGGACTCTGAAGCTTTCTTT,CASSSTVGPGDSEAFF
TRBJ2-2,NA,TRBV5-1,NA,TGCGCCAGCATGTGGCAGGGGAGCACCGGGGAGCTGTTTTTT,CASMWQGSTGELFF
TRBJ2-1,NA,TRBV3-1,NA,TGTGCCAGCAGCCAACTAAGCGGAGGGCAGTTCTTC,CASSQLSGGQFF
TRBJ2-4,few,TRBV6-2/TRBV6-3,NA,TGTGCCAGCAGTTTCGCCACGGGCATTCAGTACTTC,CASSFATGIQYF
TRBJ2-1,few,TRBV9,TRBD2,TGTGCCAGCAGCGTAGGCGGGGGGGACAATGAGCAGTTCTTC,CASSVGGGDNEQFF
TRBJ1-5,NA,TRBV20-1,NA,TGCAGTGCTAGTTCGGCAGGAAGGTATCAGCCCCAGCATTTT,CSASSAGRYQPQHF
TRBJ1-2,few,TRBV5-1,NA,TGCGCCAGCGGCTTGGACACTCCTAACTATGGCTACACCTTC,CASGLDTPNYGYTF
TRBJ2-7,many,TRBV12-3/TRBV12-4,TRBD1,TGTGCCAGCACCTCAGACAGGGCCTACGAGCAGTACTTC,CASTSDRAYEQYF
TRBJ2-3,few,TRBV12-3/TRBV12-4,NA,TGTGCCAGCACCCTACCCCAGGGGGACTCCGATACGCAGTATTTT,CASTLPQGDSDTQYF
TRBJ2-1,NA,TRBV5-4,TRBD1,TGTGCCAGCAGCATAGGGACAGGGGATTACAATGAGCAGTTCTTC,CASSIGTGDYNEQFF
TRBJ1-2,few,TRBV4-3,NA,TGCGCCAGCAGCCAAGATGGGGAGGGGCCGAGTGGCTACACCTTC,CASSQDGEGPSGYTF
TRBJ2-1,few,TRBV20-1,NA,TGCAGTGCTAGAGATTTGGGGGAACTTGAGCAGTTCTTC,CSARDLGELEQFF
TRBJ2-6,NA,TRBV6-1,NA,TGTGCCAGCAGGGCCGAAGTCTCTGGGGCCAACGTCCTGACTTTC,CASRAEVSGANVLTF
TRBJ2-5,NA,TRBV12-3/TRBV12-4,TRBD1,TGTGCCAGCAGCCAGACAGGGGGCGGGGGAGAGACCCAGTACTTC,CASSQTGGGGETQYF
TRBJ1-2,NA,TRBV9,TRBD1,TGTGCCAGCAGCCCCAGGGACAGTTCTAACTATGGCTACACCTTC,CASSPRDSSNYGYTF
TRBJ2-7,few,TRBV10-3,NA,TGTGCCATCAGTGACTTTTCTGGCCACGAGCAGTACTTC,CAISDFSGHEQYF
TRBJ1-4,NA,TRBV20-1,TRBD1,TGCAGTGCTAGAGACGCCAGGGGGGATGAAAAACTGTTTTTT,CSARDARGDEKLFF
TRBJ2-1,NA,TRBV21-1,NA,TGTGCCAGCATCACAGGGGTGACCCGGGTCTTC,CASITGVTRVF
TRBJ2-2,NA,TRBV4-2,NA,TGTGCCAGCAGCCGGCCCGGGGCCACGGGCGGGGAGCTGTTTTTT,CASSRPGATGGELFF
TRBJ2-1,few,TRBV20-1,NA,TGCAGTGCTGGAACGGGGCCCCCCGGAGGTGAGCAGTTCTTC,CSAGTGPPGGEQFF
TRBJ2-1,few,TRBV4-3,NA,TGCGCCAGCAGCCAATGCTCACATGGCCTCGGACTCTACAATGAGCAGTTCTTC,CASSQCSHGLGLYNEQFF
TRBJ2-7,NA,TRBV7-2,NA,TGTGCCAGCAGCTTATCCCCCCTCGAGCAGTACTTC,CASSLSPLEQYF
TRBJ2-4,few,TRBV7-2,TRBD2,TGTGCCAGCAGCTTACCCGGGACTAGCGGGCAGTACTTC,CASSLPGTSGQYF
TRBJ1-2,NA,TRBV5-1,NA,TGCGCCAGCAGCTCACCCGGAAATCACTACACCTTC,CASSSPGNHYTF
TRBJ2-7,NA,TRBV10-3,TRBD1,TGTGCCATCAGTCCGGGACAGGGGACCTACGAGCAGTACTTC,CAISPGQGTYEQYF
TRBJ2-3,NA,TRBV4-2,NA,TGTGCCAGCAGCCAAGAAGGGCTGCCTAGCACAGATACGCAGTATTTT,CASSQEGLPSTDTQYF
TRBJ1-5,NA,TRBV30,NA,TGTGCCTGGAACGGTGATAGCAATCAGCCCCAGCATTTT,CAWNGDSNQPQHF
TRBJ2-1,few,TRBV5-1,TRBD1,TGCGCCAGCAGCACAAGGGACAGATCCTACAATGAGCAGTTCTTC,CASSTRDRSYNEQFF
TRBJ1-5,NA,TRBV7-8,NA,TGTGCCAGCAGCTTAGGTCAGAGGCAGCCCCAGCATTTT,CASSLGQRQPQHF
TRBJ2-3,few,TRBV12-3/TRBV12-4,TRBD2,TGTGCCAGCAGTTCAACTAGCGGGGGCTCCGAGCAGTATTTT,CASSSTSGGSEQYF
TRBJ2-3,once,TRBV5-1,TRBD2,TGCGCCAGCAGAAGGTCGTCTAGCGGGGGGGCCGGGGATACGCAGTATTTT,CASRRSSSGGAGDTQYF
TRBJ2-7,NA,TRBV11-2,NA,TGTGCCAGCAGCTTAGGAATGCGACAGGCTCAGTACTTC,CASSLGMRQAQYF
TRBJ2-5,few,TRBV10-3,NA,TGTGCCATCAGTGAGTCACCCCGCTTCGAGGGCCAAGAGACCCAGTACTTC,CAISESPRFEGQETQYF
TRBJ2-5,few,TRBV7-9,TRBD1,TGTGCCAGCAGCACCGACAGGGCGTTAGAGACCCAGTACTTC,CASSTDRALETQYF
TRBJ2-5,NA,TRBV4-3,TRBD1,TGCGCCAGCAGCCAATGGGGACAGGTTGAGACCCAGTACTTC,CASSQWGQVETQYF